The next 29 T cell receptor beta chains were all read from a single sample in a study of regulatory T cells in long-lasting Graves disease. The time point is: persistent/refractory GD, antithyroid drugs over 5 years with positive TRAb. PBMCs provided the RNA from which the TCR library was made. Arm-PCR of CDR3 regions and iRepertoire HTBI primers were used to build TCR beta libraries. A single record per CDR3 protein comes from TCRdb applying MiXCR to the multiplex PCR reads. This table has around 400,000 distinct CDR3 sequences, around 24% appearing once. Source: peripheral blood mononuclear cells (PBMCs), taken when the disease was refractory, from a patient treated with antithyroid drugs. The receptors were gathered from a female donor with Graves disease.

This clonotype came up a few times. It may be a read error: a sequence one base away is much more abundant. The rearrangement joins TRBV28 to TRBJ1-2; D call uncertain. Looked up from germline, CDR1 is MDHEN and CDR2 is SYDVKM. The CDR3 loop spans 13 amino acids. This chain's CDR3 is CAGSSRDLYGYTF. CDR3 nucleotide sequence: TGTGCCGGCAGTTCCCGGGATCTTTATGGCTACACCTTC.

V is TRBV7-2 and J is TRBJ2-7, with D possibly called TRBD1 or TRBD2 (5 bases each). With 1 base removed from V and 3 bases from J, the gap between germline ends came to 16 bases. Germline V gene sequence: CDR1 SGHTA, CDR2 FQGNSA. CDR3 length: 16 amino acids. CDR3 residues: CASSLEGRGVGYEQYF. In DNA, the CDR3 is TGTGCCAGCAGCTTAGAAGGGAGAGGGGTCGGCTACGAGCAGTACTTC.

This clonotype appeared a few times. The DNA for the CDR3 is TGTGCCAGCAGTTACTCGCAAGGGTCCGGTTATGGCTACACCTTC. It specifies CASSYSQGSGYGYTF. This rearrangement joins TRBV6-5 to TRBJ1-2; D uncertain. The CDR3 extends over 15 amino acids. Looked up from germline, CDR1 is MNHEY and CDR2 is SVGAGI. The V end lost 0 bases, the J end lost 5 bases, and 13 bases lay between the germline ends.

This clonotype was picked up many times. This chain joins TRBV2 and TRBJ2-7, with D tentatively TRBD1 or TRBD2 (5 bases each). This CDR3 region has 15 residues. The germline CDR1 and CDR2 sequences are SNHLY and FYNNEI. The ends were cut back, 5 bases at V and 1 base at J, with 15 bases in the middle. CDR3 in amino acids: CASSNSRDVSYEQYF. The CDR3 DNA reads TGTGCCAGCAGTAACTCTCGGGACGTATCCTACGAGCAGTACTTC.

This clonotype was counted only a few times. This chain uses TRBV27 with TRBJ2-7; 9 positions agree with TRBD2. Unmatched junction bases numbered 3, after V lost 5 bases and J lost 7 bases. CDR3 length: 12 residues. Germline CDR1 reads MNHEY; CDR2 reads SMNVEV (reference sequence). This CDR3 is CASSRLAGEQYF. For the CDR3, the DNA is TGTGCCAGCAGTCGGCTAGCGGGAGAGCAGTACTTC.

This clonotype occurred a few times. The chain uses TRBV5-6 and TRBJ2-7; 8 bases agree with TRBD1. The CDR3 is 17 amino acids. V dropped 3 bases and J dropped 5; count of bases not matched to a gene: 16. The germline V gene encodes CDR1 SGHDT and CDR2 YYEEEE. DNA of the CDR3: TGTGCCAGCAGCTCCACATCCGCCAGGACAGGGTACCACGAGCAGTACTTC. Its translation is CASSSTSARTGYHEQYF.

This clonotype was seen ten or more times. The genes are TRBV7-8 and TRBJ1-5, with a possible D match to TRBD1 (5 bases). V gave up 5 bases and J gave up 2 bases, with 19 bases separating them. This CDR3 has 17 amino acids. CDR1 is SGHVS and CDR2 is FQNEAQ in the germline V gene. This CDR3 reads CASSGSRRGSRNQPQHF. The CDR3 DNA reads as TGTGCCAGCAGCGGGTCAAGGAGGGGATCGCGCAATCAGCCCCAGCATTTT.

The table lists this clonotype with many counts. The chain uses TRBV28 and TRBJ1-3, with D possibly TRBD1 on 5 matching bases. This CDR3 comprises 14 residues. The V gene's germline CDR1 is MDHEN and CDR2 SYDVKM. The V and J ends lost 6 bases and 0 bases respectively, with 9 bases between them. CDR3 sequence reads: CASRGTGSGNTIYF. The CDR3 DNA is TGTGCCAGCAGAGGGACCGGCTCTGGAAACACCATATATTTT.

This chain joins TRBV7-2 and TRBJ2-7; 7 positions agree with TRBD1. This CDR3 region has 14 residues. Germline loops: CDR1 SGHTA, CDR2 FQGNSA. V was clipped by 5 bases and J by 7 bases; unmatched bases: 11. Written as DNA, the CDR3 is TGTGCCAGCAGCGCATCGGGACAGCGCTCGGAGCAGTACTTC. Its translation is CASSASGQRSEQYF. The entire variable domain, with the rest obtained from reference TRBV7-2 and TRBJ2-7, is as follows: GAGVSQSPSNKVTEKGKDVELRCDPISGHTALYWYRQSLGQGLEFLIYFQGNSAPDKSGLPSDRFSAERTGGSVSTLTIQRTQQEDSAVYLCASSASGQRSEQYFGPGTRLTVT.

This clonotype was seen a handful of times. The chain couples TRBV13 to TRBJ1-1; possibly TRBD1 for D (6 bases). The length of the CDR3 is 14 residues. Trimming shortened V by 8 bases and J by 3 bases, and 16 bases separated the two germline ends. Germline-derived CDR1 and CDR2 are PRHDT and FYEKMQ (reference sequence). CDR3 region: CASGTGQPYTEAFF. CDR3 bases: TGTGCCAGCGGAACCGGACAGCCATACACTGAAGCTTTCTTT. The whole variable domain, filled in from reference TRBV13 and TRBJ1-1, reads AAGVIQSPRHLIKEKRETATLKCYPIPRHDTVYWYQQGPGQDPQFLISFYEKMQSDKGSIPDRFSAQQFSDYHSELNMSSLELGDSALYFCASGTGQPYTEAFFGQGTRLTVV.

The CDR3 sequence is CASSPKLDPRYEQYF. The CDR3, as DNA: TGTGCCAGCAGCCCAAAGTTGGACCCTCGCTACGAGCAGTACTTC. The chain links TRBV14 to TRBJ2-7; D remains unclear. Trimming left V 4 bases short and J 3 bases short, with 16 bases between. The CDR3 has 15 residues. Germline loops: CDR1 SGHDN, CDR2 FVKESK.

The genes are TRBV20-1 and TRBJ2-2; D ambiguous. Germline CDR1 reads DFQATT; CDR2 reads SNEGSKA (reference sequence). Between the trimmed V and J ends, which lost 0 bases and 3 bases, there was a span of 17 bases. The CDR3 sequence is 17 residues long. Here the CDR3 reads CSARDVEAGDHTGELFF. Here the CDR3 DNA reads TGCAGTGCTAGAGATGTGGAAGCAGGAGACCACACCGGGGAGCTGTTTTTT.

The V gene is TRBV6-1, the J gene TRBJ2-7; 8 positions agree with TRBD1. This CDR3 region has 17 residues. In germline, CDR1 is MNHNS, CDR2 SASEGT. With 6 bases clipped from V and 0 bases from J, the junction kept 13 bases outside the gene matches. The chain's CDR3 is CASRRISRGRVSYEQYF. CDR3 nucleotides: TGTGCCAGCAGACGAATAAGCAGGGGGCGCGTCTCCTACGAGCAGTACTTC.

Only a few counts were recorded for this clonotype. The chain is built from TRBV7-8 and TRBJ1-6; perhaps TRBD1 as D (6 bases). The CDR3 covers 16 residues. From germline, CDR1 is SGHVS and CDR2 FQNEAQ. Trimming took off 1 base at V and 7 bases at J, with 14 bases between the two ends. The CDR3 DNA follows: TGTGCCAGCAGCTTAGGTCTAGGACAGCGAAATTCACCCCTCCACTTT. Protein: CASSLGLGQRNSPLHF. The whole variable domain, filled in from reference TRBV7-8 and TRBJ1-6, reads GAGVSQSPRYKVAKRGQDVALRCDPISGHVSLFWYQQALGQGPEFLTYFQNEAQLDKSGLPSDRFFAERPEGSVSTLKIQRTQQEDSAVYLCASSLGLGQRNSPLHFGNGTRLTVT.

This clonotype was counted between two and nine times. This sequence joins TRBV29-1 and TRBJ1-5, with 10 nucleotides matching TRBD1. The CDR3 loop spans 13 amino acids. The germline CDR1 and CDR2 sequences are SQVTM and ANQGSEA. V was pared by 6 bases and J by 7 bases, with 6 bases of the junction left unmatched. The CDR3 coding sequence is TGCAGCGTGGGACAGGGGCACGGACAGCCCCAGCATTTT. It yields the protein CSVGQGHGQPQHF.

This clonotype was observed a few times. The gene calls are TRBV30 and TRBJ2-5; 13 nucleotides line up with TRBD2. Germline V gives CDR1 GTSNPN, CDR2 SVGIG (reference sequence). The junction had 7 bases not matched to a gene; V was cut back by 4 bases and J by 5 bases. There are 15 residues in the CDR3. The CDR3 loop is CAWKTSGRRRETQYF. The DNA for the CDR3 is TGTGCCTGGAAGACTAGCGGGAGGCGCCGGGAGACCCAGTACTTC.

This clonotype was recorded a few times. This rearrangement joins TRBV5-5 to TRBJ2-6; D may be TRBD2 (5 bases). Germline V gives CDR1 SGHKS, CDR2 YYEKEE (reference sequence). Trimming took off 1 base at V and 1 base at J, with 9 bases between the two ends. The CDR3 runs to 16 residues. Here the CDR3 DNA reads TGTGCCAGCAGCTTGCTGAGCGGTTCTGGGGCCAACGTCCTGACTTTC. Translated, it gives CASSLLSGSGANVLTF.

This rearrangement joins TRBV6-1 to TRBJ2-7; 10 bases line up with TRBD2. The V and J ends lost 6 bases and 9 bases, in that order; junction bases with no gene match: 11. Per germline, CDR1 MNHNS and CDR2 SASEGT. This CDR3 spans 14 amino acids. CDR3 loop: CASSHGTSESVQYF. The CDR3 DNA reads TGTGCCAGCAGCCACGGGACTAGCGAGAGCGTGCAGTACTTC.

This clonotype occurred a few times. The chain uses TRBV3-1 and TRBJ1-2, with D tentatively TRBD1 (5 bases). CDR3 length equals 15 residues. Germline CDR1 and CDR2: LGHDT and YNNKEL (reference sequence). Trimming removed 3 bases from V and 4 bases from J, with 15 bases in between. The CDR3 region is CASSHDSLPSYGYTF. The CDR3 DNA reads as TGTGCCAGCAGCCACGACAGTTTACCCTCCTATGGCTACACCTTC.

This clonotype was seen only a few times. CDR3 DNA sequence: TGTGCCAGCAGTACCGGTCTCTGGGGTTCACCCCTCCACTTT. It yields the protein CASSTGLWGSPLHF. The gene calls are TRBV12-3 or TRBV12-4 and TRBJ1-6; D is uncertain. The V end lost 5 bases, the J end lost 9 bases, and 14 bases lay between the germline ends. There are 14 residues in the CDR3.

This chain links TRBV6-5 with TRBJ1-2; TRBD1 is a possible D gene (5 bases). With 4 bases removed from V and 2 bases from J, the gap between germline ends came to 5 bases. The CDR3 totals 12 residues. Per germline, CDR1 MNHEY and CDR2 SVGAGI. The DNA of the CDR3 is TGTGCCAGCAGTTGGGGGAACTATGGCTACACCTTC. Its translation: CASSWGNYGYTF.

This clonotype was counted ten times or more. The chain uses TRBV7-3 and TRBJ2-5; perhaps TRBD2 as D (6 bases). V dropped 5 bases and J dropped 7 bases, with 14 bases sitting between them. The germline V gene encodes CDR1 SGHTA and CDR2 FQGTGA. The CDR3 covers 13 residues. CDR3 DNA: TGTGCCAGCAGCGCAAGGGACTCCCTGACCCAGTACTTC. As protein: CASSARDSLTQYF.

The V call is TRBV19, the J call TRBJ2-7; 10 bases agree with TRBD2. Germline lookup yields CDR1 LNHDA and CDR2 SQIVND (reference sequence). This CDR3 spans 14 amino acids. V was pared by 4 bases and J by 3 bases, with 3 bases of the junction left unmatched. DNA for the CDR3: TGTGCCAGTAGTAAAGGACTAGCGGACTACGAGCAGTACTTC. This translates into CASSKGLADYEQYF.

This clonotype was picked up many times. This chain links TRBV2 with TRBJ1-1; the D gene is possibly TRBD1 (5 bases). CDR1 is SNHLY and CDR2 is FYNNEI in the germline V gene. The CDR3 is 13 amino acids. Trimming took 8 bases from V and 6 from J, leaving 16 bases between them. CDR3 protein: CASRGGSRAEAFF. The CDR3 nucleotides read TGTGCCAGCCGTGGGGGTAGTCGGGCTGAAGCTTTCTTT.

This clonotype was counted many times. The rearrangement uses TRBV5-1 and TRBJ2-7, with D perhaps matching TRBD2 (5 bases). Germline CDR1 reads SGHRS; CDR2 reads YFSETQ. V was clipped by 0 bases and J by 3 bases, with 7 bases between them. The CDR3 sequence is 13 residues long. CDR3 amino acids: CASSLERFYEQYF. The CDR3 DNA sequence: TGCGCCAGCAGCTTGGAGCGGTTCTACGAGCAGTACTTC.

Ten or more counts support this clonotype. This chain connects TRBV12-3 or TRBV12-4 to TRBJ2-5, with a possible D match to TRBD1 (6 bases). Trimming took off 5 bases at V and 5 bases at J, with 18 bases between the two ends. This CDR3 region has 15 residues. The CDR3 is CASSPPTGVVETQYF. The CDR3 DNA reads as TGTGCCAGCAGTCCGCCGACAGGAGTAGTGGAGACCCAGTACTTC.

CDR3: CSVVTGTSGNTQYF. CDR3 nucleotides: TGCAGCGTTGTGACCGGGACATCAGGAAATACGCAGTATTTT. This chain links TRBV29-1 with TRBJ2-3, with D tentatively TRBD1 (6 bases). This CDR3 is 14 amino acids long. CDR1 SQVTM and CDR2 ANQGSEA come from the germline V gene. The ends were cut back, 4 bases at V and 7 bases at J, with 18 bases in the middle.

This chain joins TRBV28 and TRBJ2-3; 10 nucleotides line up with TRBD2. Germline assignment: CDR1 MDHEN and CDR2 SYDVKM. The V and J ends lost 4 bases and 4 bases, in that order; junction bases with no gene match: 8. The CDR3 runs to 16 residues. CDR3 sequence (DNA): TGTGCCAGCAGTTCCCCCCAAGCGGGAGGGGCAGATACGCAGTATTTT. Its protein is CASSSPQAGGADTQYF.

The chain is built from TRBV19 and TRBJ2-7; the match to TRBD2 covers 12 bases. V shed 5 bases, J shed 4 bases, and the junction held 6 bases outside the gene matches. This CDR3 has 15 amino acids. Germline values: CDR1 LNHDA, CDR2 SQIVND (reference sequence). The CDR3 here is CASSSTGLAGYEQYF. As DNA, the CDR3 is TGTGCCAGTAGTTCCACTGGACTAGCGGGATACGAGCAGTACTTC.